This T cell receptor beta chain was captured in a study of blood T cell repertoires in COVID-19. Study-level information: In each case, the material was cDNA or gDNA derived from T cells, B-cell-depleted T cells, or PBMCs.

Germline V gene sequence: CDR1 SNHLY, CDR2 FYNNEI. With 8 bases removed from V and 7 bases from J, the gap between germline ends came to 20 bases. The CDR3 spans 14 residues. The protocol was immunoSEQ multiplex PCR, while the TCRdb copy is restricted to in-frame clones and leaves out a portion. Of 200,000 to 250,000 clones detected, about 80% appear once; the ten largest clones hold approximately 3%. The sequenced sample consisted of peripheral blood. The V call is TRBV2, the J call TRBJ2-5; maybe TRBD2 (6 bases). This sequence originates from a woman aged 25 to 45 who had recovered from COVID-19. The CDR3 protein is CASYGGPFGGTQYF. The CDR3 DNA follows: TGTGCCAGCTATGGAGGGCCGTTTGGAGGGACCCAGTACTTC.